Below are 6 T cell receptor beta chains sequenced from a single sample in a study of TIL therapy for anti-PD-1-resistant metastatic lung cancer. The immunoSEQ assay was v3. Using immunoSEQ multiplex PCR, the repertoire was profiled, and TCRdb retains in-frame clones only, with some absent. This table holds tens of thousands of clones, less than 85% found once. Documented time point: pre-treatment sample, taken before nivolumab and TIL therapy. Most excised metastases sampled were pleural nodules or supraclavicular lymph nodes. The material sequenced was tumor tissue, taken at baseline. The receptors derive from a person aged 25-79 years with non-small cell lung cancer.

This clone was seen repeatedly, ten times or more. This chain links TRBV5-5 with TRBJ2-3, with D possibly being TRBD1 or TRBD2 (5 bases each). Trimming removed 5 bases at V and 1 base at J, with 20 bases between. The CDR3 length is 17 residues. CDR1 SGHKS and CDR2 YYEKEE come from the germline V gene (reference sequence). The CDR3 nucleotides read TGTGCCAGCAGTCCCCCGGGACCCCAGTCCCGCACAGATACGCAGTATTTT. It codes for CASSPPGPQSRTDTQYF.

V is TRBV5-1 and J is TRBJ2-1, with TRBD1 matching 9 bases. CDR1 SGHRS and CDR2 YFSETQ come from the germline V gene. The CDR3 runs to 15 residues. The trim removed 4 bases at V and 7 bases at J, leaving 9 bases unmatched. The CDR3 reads CASSPGTGIVNEQFF. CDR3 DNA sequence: TGCGCCAGCAGCCCCGGGACAGGGATAGTTAATGAGCAGTTCTTC. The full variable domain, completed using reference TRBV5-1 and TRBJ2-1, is KAGVTQTPRYLIKTRGQQVTLSCSPISGHRSVSWYQQTPGQGLQFLFEYFSETQRNKGNFPGRFSGRQFSNSRSEMNVSTLELGDSALYLCASSPGTGIVNEQFFGPGTRLTVL.

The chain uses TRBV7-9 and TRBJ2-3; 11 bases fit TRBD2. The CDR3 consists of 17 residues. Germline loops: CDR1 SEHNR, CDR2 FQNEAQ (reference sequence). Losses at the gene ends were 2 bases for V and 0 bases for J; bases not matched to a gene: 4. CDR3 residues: CASSLSLAGGSTDTQYF. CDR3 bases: TGTGCCAGCAGCTTATCCCTAGCGGGGGGCAGCACAGATACGCAGTATTTT.

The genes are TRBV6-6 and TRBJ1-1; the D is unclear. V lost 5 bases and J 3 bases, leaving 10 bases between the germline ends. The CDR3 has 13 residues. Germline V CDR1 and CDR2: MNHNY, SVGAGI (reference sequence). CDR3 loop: CASSLHGDTEAFF. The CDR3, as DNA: TGTGCCAGCAGTCTGCATGGGGACACTGAAGCTTTCTTT.

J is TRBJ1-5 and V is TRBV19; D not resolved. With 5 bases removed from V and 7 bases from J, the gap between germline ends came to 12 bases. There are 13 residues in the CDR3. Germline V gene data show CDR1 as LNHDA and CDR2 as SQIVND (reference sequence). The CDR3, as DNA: TGTGCCAGTAGTCCGGAACGGAGACAGCCCCAGCATTTT. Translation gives CASSPERRQPQHF.

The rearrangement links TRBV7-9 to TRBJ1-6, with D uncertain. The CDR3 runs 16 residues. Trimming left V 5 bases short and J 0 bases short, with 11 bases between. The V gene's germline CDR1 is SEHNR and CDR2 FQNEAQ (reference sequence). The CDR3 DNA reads TGTGCCAGCAGCCTATCAGTTACCTCCTATAATTCACCCCTCCACTTT. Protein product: CASSLSVTSYNSPLHF.